These 27 T cell receptor beta chains were sequenced from one sample in a study of human T cells and chemical hapten exposure. A single record per CDR3 protein comes from TCRdb applying MiXCR to the 5' RACE reads. The sample has about 120,000 distinct CDR3 sequences; 15% to 20% are singletons. Someone pulled total RNA out of unfractionated whole blood. The receptors originated from a human donor in good health.

This clonotype was counted only a few times. The chain uses TRBV5-6 and TRBJ2-7; 7 bases fit TRBD2. Germline CDR1 and CDR2: SGHDT and YYEEEE. This CDR3 has 14 amino acids. V shed 0 bases and J 6 bases; nucleotides not matched to a gene: 6. The CDR3 DNA reads TGTGCCAGCAGCTTGGGCCAGGGCGGGGGCGAGCAGTACTTC. Amino acid sequence: CASSLGQGGGEQYF.

The chain uses TRBV5-1 and TRBJ2-3, with D hard to call. Per germline, CDR1 SGHRS and CDR2 YFSETQ. The CDR3 loop spans 12 amino acids. Between the trimmed V and J ends, which lost 0 bases and 5 bases, there was a span of 4 bases. The CDR3: CASSLGQDTQYF. CDR3 nucleotide sequence: TGCGCCAGCAGCTTGGGACAAGATACGCAGTATTTT.

The sample holds a few counts of this clonotype. The chain uses TRBV6-5 and TRBJ1-2; no reliable D call. The germline gives CDR1 MNHEY, CDR2 SVGAGI. V gave up 8 bases and J gave up 2 bases, with 12 bases separating them. CDR3 size: 13 residues. Here the CDR3 reads CASRRDGNYGYTF. As DNA, the CDR3 is TGTGCCAGCCGGAGAGACGGGAACTATGGCTACACCTTC.

This clonotype turned up a few times. The genes are TRBV2 and TRBJ2-3; possibly TRBD1 for D (6 bases). The length of the CDR3 is 14 residues. Germline V gene sequence: CDR1 SNHLY, CDR2 FYNNEI. Trimming pared 6 bases from V and 0 bases from J, leaving 10 bases between. CDR3 region: CASRLTGSTDTQYF. CDR3 coding DNA: TGTGCCAGCAGATTGACAGGAAGCACAGATACGCAGTATTTT.

The chain uses TRBV7-2 and TRBJ2-3; tentative D call: TRBD1 (6 bases). The CDR3 runs 16 residues. V gave up 6 bases and J gave up 0 bases, with 16 bases separating them. Germline V gene lookup returns CDR1 SGHTA and CDR2 FQGNSA. CDR3 loop: CASSIPTGWSTDTQYF. The CDR3 coding sequence is TGTGCCAGCAGTATCCCAACAGGGTGGAGCACAGATACGCAGTATTTT.

This clonotype was picked up a small number of times. V and J are TRBV11-2 and TRBJ1-4, with no clear D. The CDR3 sequence is 15 residues long. V lost 0 bases to trimming and J lost 1 base, with 6 bases between them. Per the germline V gene, CDR1 is SGHAT and CDR2 is FQNNGV. The CDR3 bases are TGTGCCAGCAGCTTAGACATGGGAACTAATGAAAAACTGTTTTTT. Protein sequence: CASSLDMGTNEKLFF.

The rearrangement joins TRBV28 to TRBJ2-3, with D possibly being TRBD2 (5 bases). This CDR3 comprises 14 residues. The germline V gene has CDR1 MDHEN and CDR2 SYDVKM. The germline V and J ends were trimmed by 5 bases and 14 bases, with 23 bases remaining between them. The CDR3, as DNA: TGTGCCAGCAGTAGAGAGCCGGACTCGTCGCCGGCGTATTTT. This gives the protein CASSREPDSSPAYF.

This clonotype has a handful of counts. The chain has TRBV4-1 and TRBJ2-2; D gene ambiguous. The CDR3 runs 17 residues. Between the trimmed V and J ends, which lost 2 bases and 2 bases, there was a span of 15 bases. CDR1 is MGHRA, CDR2 YSYEKL, per germline. The CDR3 protein is CASSQPRVIDNTGELFF. The CDR3 bases are TGCGCCAGCAGCCAACCCCGGGTTATAGATAACACCGGGGAGCTGTTTTTT.

This rearrangement joins TRBV4-1 to TRBJ2-7; the D gene is possibly TRBD2 (5 bases). V shed 3 bases and J shed 4 bases, with 16 bases lying between them. Germline V gene data show CDR1 as MGHRA and CDR2 as YSYEKL. This CDR3 is 15 amino acids long. In nucleotides, the CDR3 is TGCGCCAGCAGCCAGGGGAGTAGCCCTTCGTACGAGCAGTACTTC. It specifies CASSQGSSPSYEQYF.

This clonotype was recorded many times. The V and J genes are TRBV12-3 or TRBV12-4 and TRBJ1-2; 12 bases match TRBD1. The CDR3 runs 15 residues. With 5 bases clipped from V and 7 bases from J, the junction kept 8 bases outside the gene matches. For the CDR3, the DNA is TGTGCCAGCAGTCCGGGACAGGGGGCTTATAGTGGCTACACCTTC. Residues: CASSPGQGAYSGYTF.

The gene calls are TRBV20-1 and TRBJ1-2; no definite D call. The V end was cut by 0 bases, the J end by 4 bases, with 12 bases between. This CDR3 spans 14 amino acids. Germline V CDR1 and CDR2: DFQATT, SNEGSKA (reference sequence). The CDR3 DNA reads as TGCAGTGCTAGAGATCGTGGGCAGTTCTATGGCTACACCTTC. Protein sequence: CSARDRGQFYGYTF.

A few counts support this clonotype. The chain carries TRBV3-1 and TRBJ1-2; D uncertain. The CDR3 is 12 residues long. V shed 6 bases and J shed 4 bases, with 9 bases lying between them. Germline CDR1 reads LGHDT; CDR2 reads YNNKEL (reference sequence). CDR3 protein: CASRREAYGYTF. CDR3 DNA sequence: TGTGCCAGCAGGCGGGAGGCCTATGGCTACACCTTC.

J is TRBJ1-2 and V is TRBV24-1; D call uncertain. The V and J ends lost 4 bases and 4 bases respectively, with 12 bases between them. Germline-derived CDR1 and CDR2 are KGHDR and SFDVKD. The CDR3 length is 14 residues. In nucleotides, the CDR3 is TGTGCCACCAGTGACGATCCAGTGTCCTATGGCTACACCTTC. Its translation: CATSDDPVSYGYTF.

This clonotype was observed a handful of times. The V and J genes are TRBV6-2 or TRBV6-3 and TRBJ1-5; tentative D call: TRBD1 (6 bases). The CDR3 is 21 amino acids. V was pared by 2 bases and J by 0 bases, with 26 bases between. Looked up from germline, CDR1 is MNHEY and CDR2 is SVGEGT. The CDR3 sequence: CASSYQEAGAQDTNSNQPQHF. In DNA, the CDR3 is TGTGCCAGCAGTTACCAGGAAGCAGGGGCTCAAGACACTAATAGCAATCAGCCCCAGCATTTT.

This clonotype has a handful of counts. The J gene is TRBJ2-5, the V gene TRBV21-1; the tabulated D call, TRBD1, remains unverified against the DNA. TRBV21-1 is noted as a pseudogene. This CDR3 has 14 amino acids. This CDR3 reads CASSKDTGKETQYF. As DNA, the CDR3 is TGTGCCAGCAGCAAAGACACAGGGAAAGAGACCCAGTACTTC.

Only a few counts were recorded for this clonotype. For the CDR3, the DNA is TGTGCCAGTAGGAGGGTCAACACAGATACGCAGTATTTT. It translates to CASRRVNTDTQYF. The V call is TRBV19, the J call TRBJ2-3; D perhaps matches TRBD2 (5 bases). The CDR3 has 13 residues. The V gene's germline CDR1 is LNHDA and CDR2 SQIVND (reference sequence). Trimming stripped 6 bases from V and 2 bases from J, with 9 bases between.

The V and J genes are TRBV5-6 and TRBJ2-7, with 7 bases fitting TRBD2. The CDR3 sequence is 12 residues long. Germline V CDR1 and CDR2: SGHDT, YYEEEE. V trimming: 2 bases; J trimming: 6 bases; junction bases outside the gene matches: 2. CDR3 nucleotides: TGTGCCAGCAGCTTAGGCGGGAGCGAGCAGTACTTC. This translates into CASSLGGSEQYF. Complete variable domain (other parts from reference TRBV5-6 and TRBJ2-7): DAGVTQSPTHLIKTRGQQVTLRCSPKSGHDTVSWYQQALGQGPQFIFQYYEEEERQRGNFPDRFSGHQFPNYSSELNVNALLLGDSALYLCASSLGGSEQYFGPGTRLTVT.

J is TRBJ2-5 and V is TRBV6-5; 7 bases match TRBD2. The V gene end was trimmed by 7 bases and the J gene end by 5 bases; junction bases not matched to a gene: 16. The CDR3 extends over 16 amino acids. CDR1 MNHEY and CDR2 SVGAGI come from the germline V gene. The CDR3 loop is CASKLGGGEPGETQYF. Here the CDR3 DNA reads TGTGCCAGCAAACTCGGCGGGGGAGAGCCTGGGGAGACCCAGTACTTC.

This clonotype was seen a few times. The rearrangement links TRBV28 to TRBJ2-5, with TRBD2 matching 10 bases. Per the germline V gene, CDR1 is MDHEN and CDR2 is SYDVKM. V trimming: 2 bases; J trimming: 2 bases; junction bases outside the gene matches: 5. The CDR3 is 16 amino acids. The CDR3 region has the DNA TGTGCCAGCAGTTTAGATAGCGGGAGGTTTCAAGAGACCCAGTACTTC. Residues: CASSLDSGRFQETQYF. Supplemented by reference TRBV28 and TRBJ2-5, the full variable domain reads DVKVTQSSRYLVKRTGEKVFLECVQDMDHENMFWYRQDPGLGLRLIYFSYDVKMKEKGDIPEGYSVSREKKERFSLILESASTNQTSMYLCASSLDSGRFQETQYFGPGTRLLVL.

The J gene is TRBJ2-4, the V gene TRBV10-1; 10 bases align to TRBD2. Germline V lookup: CDR1 WNHNN, CDR2 SYGVQD (reference sequence). The V and J ends lost 2 bases and 7 bases, in that order; junction bases with no gene match: 8. The CDR3 is made up of 16 amino acids. The CDR3 sequence: CASSESGRARGNIQYF. CDR3 DNA sequence: TGCGCCAGCAGTGAGAGCGGGAGGGCCCGTGGGAACATTCAGTACTTC.

The CDR3 spells CASSGQGQREKLFF. The CDR3 DNA reads as TGTGCCAGCAGCGGACAGGGGCAAAGAGAAAAACTGTTTTTT. The chain carries TRBV3-1 and TRBJ1-4; 9 nucleotides line up with TRBD1. Germline V gene data show CDR1 as LGHDT and CDR2 as YNNKEL (reference sequence). The CDR3 consists of 14 residues. V dropped 5 bases and J dropped 8; count of bases not matched to a gene: 6.

There are many counts of this clonotype. V and J are TRBV28 and TRBJ2-7; D is unclear. The V gene's germline CDR1 is MDHEN and CDR2 SYDVKM. V was pared by 3 bases and J by 0 bases, with 6 bases between. This CDR3 contains 13 residues. CDR3 bases: TGTGCCAGCAGTTTGGGCAGCTCCTACGAGCAGTACTTC. Its protein product is CASSLGSSYEQYF.

This clonotype was detected a few times. The rearrangement joins TRBV9 to TRBJ1-3; 10 nucleotides match TRBD1. Germline V gives CDR1 SGDLS, CDR2 YYNGEE. The CDR3 is made up of 16 amino acids. The V segment lost 0 bases and the J segment 2 bases; nucleotides outside the gene matches: 2. This chain's CDR3 is CASSVVGQGTGNTIYF. The CDR3 coding sequence is TGTGCCAGCAGCGTAGTGGGACAGGGGACTGGAAACACCATATATTTT.

J is TRBJ1-1 and V is TRBV27; D unclear. This CDR3 region has 14 residues. V lost 1 base and J lost 9, with 15 bases in between. Per the germline V gene, CDR1 is MNHEY and CDR2 is SMNVEV (reference sequence). CDR3 amino acids: CASSLYGGPVQAFF. The DNA for the CDR3 is TGTGCCAGCAGTTTATACGGAGGGCCCGTTCAAGCTTTCTTT.

This clonotype was picked up a small number of times. The rearrangement uses TRBV5-1 and TRBJ1-1; 7 bases fit TRBD1. CDR1 is SGHRS and CDR2 is YFSETQ in the germline V gene. Germline trimming cut 5 bases from V and 3 bases from J; bases unmatched to any gene: 16. The CDR3 length is 17 residues. CDR3 protein: CASRKRLVGTEYTEAFF. The CDR3 nucleotides are TGCGCCAGCAGGAAAAGGCTTGTTGGGACAGAATACACTGAAGCTTTCTTT.

This clonotype was seen a few times. This sequence joins TRBV7-9 and TRBJ1-1, with D possibly TRBD1 on 5 matching bases. The CDR3 runs to 15 residues. CDR1 is SEHNR and CDR2 is FQNEAQ in the germline V gene (reference sequence). Trimming stripped 4 bases from V and 0 bases from J, with 12 bases between. The CDR3 sequence: CASSWGSRVNTEAFF. CDR3 in DNA: TGTGCCAGCAGCTGGGGGAGTAGGGTGAACACTGAAGCTTTCTTT.

CDR3 sequence: CATSSPKAGAPTNEKLFF. The CDR3 DNA reads as TGTGCCACCAGCAGCCCAAAGGCGGGGGCTCCAACTAATGAAAAACTGTTTTTT. This rearrangement joins TRBV15 to TRBJ1-4; D possibly corresponds to TRBD1 (6 bases). The CDR3 sequence is 18 residues long. The germline V gene has CDR1 LNHNV and CDR2 YYDKDF (reference sequence). Trimming pared 3 bases from V and 0 bases from J, leaving 17 bases between. Combining the CDR3 with reference TRBV15 and TRBJ1-4 gives the whole variable domain DAMVIQNPRYQVTQFGKPVTLSCSQTLNHNVMYWYQQKSSQAPKLLFHYYDKDFNNEADTPDNFQSRRPNTSFCFLDIRSPGLGDTAMYLCATSSPKAGAPTNEKLFFGSGTQLSVL.